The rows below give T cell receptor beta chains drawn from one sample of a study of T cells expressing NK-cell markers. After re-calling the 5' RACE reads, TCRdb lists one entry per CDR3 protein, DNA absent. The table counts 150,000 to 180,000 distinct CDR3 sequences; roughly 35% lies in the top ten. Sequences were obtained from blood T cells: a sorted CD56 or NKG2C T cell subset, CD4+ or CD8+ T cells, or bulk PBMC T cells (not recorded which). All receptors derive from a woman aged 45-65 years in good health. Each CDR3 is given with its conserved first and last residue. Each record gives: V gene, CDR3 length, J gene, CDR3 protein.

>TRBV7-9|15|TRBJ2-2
CASSSTGGQTGELFF
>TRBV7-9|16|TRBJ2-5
CASSPPTGPNQETQYF
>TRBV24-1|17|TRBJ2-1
CATSGSWGSGISNEQFF
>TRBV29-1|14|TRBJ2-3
CSVEDLVSPDTQYF
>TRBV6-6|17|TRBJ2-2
CASSLMTSGGFPGELFF
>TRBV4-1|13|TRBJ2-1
CASSQVGRPGQFF
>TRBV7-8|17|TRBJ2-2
CASSPEPGGANTGELFF
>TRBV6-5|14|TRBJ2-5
CASSLLTSLETQYF
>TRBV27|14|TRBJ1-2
CASSLFGTRVGYTF
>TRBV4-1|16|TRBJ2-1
CASSLASGRNYNEQFF
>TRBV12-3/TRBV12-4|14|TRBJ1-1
CASSLDSRNTEAFF
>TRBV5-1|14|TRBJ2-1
CASSLDLDFNEQFF
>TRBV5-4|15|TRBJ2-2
CASSSLVIGDRELFF
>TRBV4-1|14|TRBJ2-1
CASSQARAGGEQFF
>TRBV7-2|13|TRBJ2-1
CASSADPLGEQFF
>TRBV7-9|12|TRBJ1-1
CASSAGNTEAFF
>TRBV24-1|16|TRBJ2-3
CATPSGAGGPTDTQYF
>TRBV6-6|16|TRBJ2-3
CASSYPTSGYTDTQYF
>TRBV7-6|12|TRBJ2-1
CASSADYNEQFF
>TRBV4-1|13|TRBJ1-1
CASSQRGTAEAFF
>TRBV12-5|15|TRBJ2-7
CASGNSGGLLGEQYF
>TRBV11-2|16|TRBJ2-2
CASSSLVTSGLGELFF
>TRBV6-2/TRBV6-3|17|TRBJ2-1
CASSYSGDLPLYNEQFF
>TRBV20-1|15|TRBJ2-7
CSARDIAGVGDEQYF
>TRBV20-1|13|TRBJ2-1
CSAADSPRNEQFF
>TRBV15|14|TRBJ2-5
CATSREGGEETQYF
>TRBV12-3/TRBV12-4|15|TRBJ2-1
CASSLFDGSYNEQFF
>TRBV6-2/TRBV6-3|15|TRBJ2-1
CASSFTSGLYNEQFF
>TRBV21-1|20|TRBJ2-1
CASSKARGDRLAGGRHEQFF
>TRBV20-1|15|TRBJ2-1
CSARPRGLFYNEQFF
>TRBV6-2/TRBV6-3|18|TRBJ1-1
CASSYRIRGQETNTEAFF
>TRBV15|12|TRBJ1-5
CATRRLNQPQHF
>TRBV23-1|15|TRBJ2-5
CASSRKRARSETQYF
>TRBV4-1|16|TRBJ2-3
CASSQPSGELGDTQYF
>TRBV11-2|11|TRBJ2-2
CASSYTGELFF
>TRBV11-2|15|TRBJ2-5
CASSLGYGLQETQYF
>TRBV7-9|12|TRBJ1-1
CASSGPDTEAFF
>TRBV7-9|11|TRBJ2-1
CASSPDNEQFF
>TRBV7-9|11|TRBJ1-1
CATRRVPEAFF
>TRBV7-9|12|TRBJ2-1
CASSPRLQEQFF
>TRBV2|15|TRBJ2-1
CASSEVAGGGNEQFF
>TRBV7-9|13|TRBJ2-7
CASSLEGEYEQYF
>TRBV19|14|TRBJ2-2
CASSILGVTGELFF
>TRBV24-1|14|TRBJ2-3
CATSEPGGTDTQYF
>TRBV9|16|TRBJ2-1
CASSAWTSGTYNEQFF
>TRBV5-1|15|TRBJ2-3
CASSLDVEPSDTQYF
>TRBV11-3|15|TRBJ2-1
CASSLREKVHNEQFF
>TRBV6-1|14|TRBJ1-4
CASGEGGAFEKLFF
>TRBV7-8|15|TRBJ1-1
CASSYYPPGKSEAFF
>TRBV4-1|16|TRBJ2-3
CASSQEGAGGWDTQYF
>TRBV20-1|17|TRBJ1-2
CSARFRDSTYKNYGYTF
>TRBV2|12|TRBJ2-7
CASTGVSYEQYF
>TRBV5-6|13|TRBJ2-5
CASSENLEETQYF